This T cell receptor (beta chain) appears in the sequencing data of a study of T cell changes during pregnancy in multiple sclerosis. Generated by immunoSEQ multiplex PCR, the TCRdb table keeps only in-frame clones and is missing some. The sample holds about 53,000 clones; around 90% are singletons and the top ten take around 0.5%. The CDR3 runs 15 residues. Deletions cut 8 bases from V and 8 bases from J, with 22 bases between. Germline V gene sequence: CDR1 MNHEY, CDR2 SVGAGI. The sequencing here drew on CD4+ T cells from peripheral blood mononuclear cells, taken in the third trimester of pregnancy. The sequence derives from a female donor with multiple sclerosis, enrolled in a pregnancy study. This chain uses TRBV6-5 with TRBJ2-1; TRBD2 is a possible D gene (7 bases). The CDR3 sequence: CASGDRTPGRDEQFF. In DNA, the CDR3 is TGTGCCAGCGGAGACAGGACGCCGGGGAGGGATGAGCAGTTCTTC.